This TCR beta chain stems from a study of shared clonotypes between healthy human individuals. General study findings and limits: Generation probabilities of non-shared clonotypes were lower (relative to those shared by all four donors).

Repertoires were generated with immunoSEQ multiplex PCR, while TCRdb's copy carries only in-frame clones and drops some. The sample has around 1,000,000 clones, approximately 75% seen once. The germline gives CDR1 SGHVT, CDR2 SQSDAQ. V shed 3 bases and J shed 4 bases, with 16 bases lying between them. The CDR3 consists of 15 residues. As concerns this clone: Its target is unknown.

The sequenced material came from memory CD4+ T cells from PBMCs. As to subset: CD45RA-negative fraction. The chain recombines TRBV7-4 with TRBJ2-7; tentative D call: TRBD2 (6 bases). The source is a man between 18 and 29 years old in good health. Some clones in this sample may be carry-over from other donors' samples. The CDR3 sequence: CASSFCGRPGYEQYF. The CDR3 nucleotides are TGTGCCAGCAGCTTTTGTGGGAGGCCAGGGTACGAGCAGTACTTC.